The clone carrying this T cell receptor beta chain showed up just a few times. Its antigen is not identified. The PCR ran on 60 Vbeta and 13 Jbeta primers. Assay used: immunoSEQ multiplex PCR; TCRdb lists only in-frame clones, some missing. Of fewer than 100,000 clones listed, around 68% are singletons. The entry originates in a study of cytomegalovirus exposure and HLA in healthy donors. Study-wide points: An analysis done earlier found most TCR beta V segments productive about 87% or about 30% of the time. There were 150 or so TCR beta chains listed as cytomegalovirus-associated. HLA restriction was apparent for most CMV-associated TCR beta chains in a later analysis.

Trimming stripped 5 bases from V and 4 bases from J, with 18 bases between. CDR3 size: 15 residues. Germline V lookup: CDR1 MNHEY, CDR2 SMNVEV (reference sequence). Whereas donors were nominally healthy upon sampling, unrecorded immune exposures were probable. The receptor was derived from a female donor in good health and CMV-seronegative. This sequence joins TRBV27 and TRBJ2-7; no definite D call. Material: PBMCs. The CDR3, as DNA: TGTGCCAGCAGTGCTCCTTACAGCCCCCTTTACGAGCAGTACTTC. Its translation is CASSAPYSPLYEQYF.